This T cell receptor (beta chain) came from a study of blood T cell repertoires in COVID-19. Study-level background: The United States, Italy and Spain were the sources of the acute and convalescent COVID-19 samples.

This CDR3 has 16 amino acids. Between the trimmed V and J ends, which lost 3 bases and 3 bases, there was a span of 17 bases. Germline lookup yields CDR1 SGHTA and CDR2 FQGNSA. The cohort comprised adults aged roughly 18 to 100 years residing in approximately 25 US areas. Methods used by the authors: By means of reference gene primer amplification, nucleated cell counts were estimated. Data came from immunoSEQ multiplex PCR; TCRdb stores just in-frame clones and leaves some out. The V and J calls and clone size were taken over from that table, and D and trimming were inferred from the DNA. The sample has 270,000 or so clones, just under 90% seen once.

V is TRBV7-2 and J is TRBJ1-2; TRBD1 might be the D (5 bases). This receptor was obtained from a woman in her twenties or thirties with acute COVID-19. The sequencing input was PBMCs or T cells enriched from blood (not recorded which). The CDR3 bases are TGTGCCAGCAGCTTGATAGGACCCAAAGGGGACTATGGCTACACCTTC. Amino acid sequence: CASSLIGPKGDYGYTF.